This T cell receptor (beta chain) was identified during a study of T cells after yellow fever vaccination. Whole-study results and caveats: Among primary-vaccination clones, most reappeared after the booster, at 95% to 96% for CD4 and approximately 90% for CD8.

5'RACE template switching added a universal primer site and UMIs to TCR cDNA. TCRdb reprocessed the 5' RACE reads via MiXCR and lists one record per CDR3 protein. Of about 130,000 distinct CDR3 sequences listed, roughly 10% are singletons. CDR3 length equals 13 residues. Germline assignment: CDR1 MNHEY and CDR2 SMNVEV (reference sequence). Trimming pared 6 bases from V and 5 bases from J, leaving 12 bases between. With regard to this clonotype: What it binds is not known.

The source material was CD8+ T cells sorted from PBMCs, sampled on the day of the yellow fever booster vaccination. The TCR was taken from a young man who received the YFV17D yellow fever vaccine. The chain combines TRBV27 with TRBJ2-3; D remains ambiguous. The CDR3 coding sequence is TGTGCCAGCAGACGCTCGATGGTAGATACGCAGTATTTT. Encoded protein: CASRRSMVDTQYF.